This TCR beta chain was identified during a study of blood T cell repertoires in COVID-19. Background on the study: The United States, Italy and Spain provided the acute and convalescent COVID-19 samples. PBMCs, B-cell-depleted T cells, or T cells were the source of the cDNA or gDNA that made up the material.

This CDR3 region has 13 residues. CDR1 and CDR2 (germline): MNHEY, SVGAGI. V was trimmed by 6 bases and J by 9 bases, leaving 12 bases between them. The authors' processing: For nucleated cells, counts were estimated from reference gene primer amplification. Assay used: immunoSEQ multiplex PCR; TCRdb lists only in-frame clones, some missing. The V and J calls and clone size are taken from that table; D and trimming were inferred from the DNA. The sample holds approximately 530,000 clones, approximately 88% seen once. Seattle patients were enrolled while actively infected and followed longitudinally. A few counts support this clone.

The receptor was derived from a woman between 45 and 60 years old with COVID-19, enrolled during active disease. The V and J genes are TRBV6-5 and TRBJ1-6; D might be TRBD1 (5 bases). Material: peripheral blood. The CDR3 DNA reads TGTGCCAGCAGAGTTCGGGGGTTTTCACCCCTCCACTTT. Its translation is CASRVRGFSPLHF.